This T cell receptor beta chain is drawn from a study of identical twins. Germline V gene sequence: CDR1 MNHGY, CDR2 SAAAGT. The CDR3 sequence is 11 residues long. With 11 bases removed from V and 5 bases from J, the gap between germline ends came to 12 bases. One entry per CDR3 protein results from TCRdb running MiXCR on the 5' RACE reads. The top ten clones hold 35% to 45% of a sample with about 200,000 distinct CDR3 sequences, around a sixth of them seen once. The sample also formed part of further work on T cells expressing NK-cell markers. That report notes: Where several donors were concerned, these clonotypes also led the CD3+CD56-NKG2C+ fraction.

Specimen: CD8+ T cells sorted from blood. The clonotype was recovered from a woman aged 18-29 years in good health. The rearrangement joins TRBV6-8 to TRBJ2-5; D might be TRBD2 (5 bases). The CDR3: CACGLSETQYF. For the CDR3, the DNA is TGTGCCTGCGGGTTATCTGAGACCCAGTACTTC.